The T cell receptor (beta chain) described here comes from a study of T cells in Graves' hyperthyroidism and ophthalmopathy. Study context: Peripheral blood was obtained at initial diagnosis, preceding any treatment.

Study results and caveats: Most thyroid clonotypes expanded above 0.001 were also detected in blood.

Fresh peripheral blood, roughly 10 ml, was the source of the PBMCs. Per germline, CDR1 MDHEN and CDR2 SYDVKM. The CDR3 consists of 14 residues. V shed 6 bases and J 4 bases; nucleotides not matched to a gene: 4. Researchers took RNA transcripts and amplified the TCR beta CDR3 regions from them. An initial round of RT-PCR targeting the TCR CDR3 relied on the HTBI primer set. MiXCR, run by TCRdb on the multiplex PCR reads, gives a single entry per CDR3 protein. This sample yields tens of thousands of distinct CDR3 sequences, of which roughly 45% are seen a single time; 10% belongs to the top ten. The sample holds many counts of this clonotype. Its specificity is unknown.

The sample taken for sequencing was blood. The TCR originated in a woman under 40 with Graves' hyperthyroidism. V usage is TRBV28 and J usage is TRBJ2-3; 10 nucleotides agree with TRBD2. The CDR3 spells CASRPSGSSDTQYF. For the CDR3, the DNA is TGTGCCAGCAGGCCTAGCGGGAGTTCAGATACGCAGTATTTT.